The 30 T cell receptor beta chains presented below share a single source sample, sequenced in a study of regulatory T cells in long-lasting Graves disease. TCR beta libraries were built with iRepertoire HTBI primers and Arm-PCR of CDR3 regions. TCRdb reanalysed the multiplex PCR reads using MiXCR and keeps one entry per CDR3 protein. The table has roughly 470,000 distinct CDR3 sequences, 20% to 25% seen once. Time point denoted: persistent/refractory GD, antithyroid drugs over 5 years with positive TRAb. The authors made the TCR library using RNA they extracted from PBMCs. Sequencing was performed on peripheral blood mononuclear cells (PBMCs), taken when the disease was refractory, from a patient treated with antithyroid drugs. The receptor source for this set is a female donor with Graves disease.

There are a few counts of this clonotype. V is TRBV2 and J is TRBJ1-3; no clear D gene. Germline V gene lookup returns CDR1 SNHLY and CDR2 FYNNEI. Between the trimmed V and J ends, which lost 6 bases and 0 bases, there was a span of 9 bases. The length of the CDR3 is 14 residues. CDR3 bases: TGTGCCAGCAGAGCACAAAACTCTGGAAACACCATATATTTT. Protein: CASRAQNSGNTIYF.

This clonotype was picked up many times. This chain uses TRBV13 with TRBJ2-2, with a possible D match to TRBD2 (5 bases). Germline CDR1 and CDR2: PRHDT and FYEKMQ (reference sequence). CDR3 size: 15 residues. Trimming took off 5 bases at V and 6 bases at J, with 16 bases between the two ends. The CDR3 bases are TGTGCCAGCAGCACGAGAGGGCCTAACCCCGGGGAGCTGTTTTTT. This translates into CASSTRGPNPGELFF.

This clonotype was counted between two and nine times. The CDR3 DNA follows: TGTGCCAGCAGCACCGGAGGGGTCGGGGAGCTGTTTTTT. This gives the protein CASSTGGVGELFF. V gene TRBV7-3 combines with J gene TRBJ2-2, with a possible D match to TRBD2 (6 bases). The length of the CDR3 is 13 residues. The germline CDR1 and CDR2 sequences are SGHTA and FQGTGA. Trimming shortened V by 5 bases and J by 7 bases, and 11 bases separated the two germline ends.

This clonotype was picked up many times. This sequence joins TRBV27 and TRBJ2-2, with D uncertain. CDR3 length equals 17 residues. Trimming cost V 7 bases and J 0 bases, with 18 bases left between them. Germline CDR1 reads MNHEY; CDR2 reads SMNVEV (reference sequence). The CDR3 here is CASTTLAAYANTGELFF. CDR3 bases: TGTGCCAGCACTACCCTGGCGGCTTACGCGAACACCGGGGAGCTGTTTTTT.

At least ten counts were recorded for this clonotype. CDR3 sequence (DNA): TGTGCCAGCAGTTACCTGGGACTAGCGGTGGACAATGAGCAGTTCTTC. Protein product: CASSYLGLAVDNEQFF. The chain couples TRBV6-5 to TRBJ2-1, with 11 nucleotides matching TRBD2. CDR3 length: 16 residues. Germline assignment: CDR1 MNHEY and CDR2 SVGAGI. Trimming removed 2 bases from V and 5 bases from J; junction bases left unmatched: 5.

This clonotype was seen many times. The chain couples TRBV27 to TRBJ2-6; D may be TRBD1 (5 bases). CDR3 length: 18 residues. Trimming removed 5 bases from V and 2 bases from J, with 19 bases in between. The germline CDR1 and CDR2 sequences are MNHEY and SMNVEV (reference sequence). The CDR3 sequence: CASSVRQKDKAGANVLTF. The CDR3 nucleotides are TGTGCCAGCAGTGTTAGACAGAAGGACAAGGCTGGGGCCAACGTCCTGACTTTC.

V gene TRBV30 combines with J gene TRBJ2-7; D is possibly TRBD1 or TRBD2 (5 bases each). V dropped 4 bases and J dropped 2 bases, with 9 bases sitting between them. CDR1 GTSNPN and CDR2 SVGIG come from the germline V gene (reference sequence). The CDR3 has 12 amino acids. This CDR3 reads CAWKGRTYEQYF. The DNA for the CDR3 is TGTGCCTGGAAGGGACGAACCTACGAGCAGTACTTC.

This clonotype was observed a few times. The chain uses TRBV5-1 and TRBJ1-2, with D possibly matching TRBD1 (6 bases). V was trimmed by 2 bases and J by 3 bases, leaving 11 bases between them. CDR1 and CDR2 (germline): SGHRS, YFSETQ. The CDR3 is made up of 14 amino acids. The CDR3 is CASSLTGQDYGYTF. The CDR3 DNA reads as TGCGCCAGCAGCTTAACAGGGCAAGACTATGGCTACACCTTC.

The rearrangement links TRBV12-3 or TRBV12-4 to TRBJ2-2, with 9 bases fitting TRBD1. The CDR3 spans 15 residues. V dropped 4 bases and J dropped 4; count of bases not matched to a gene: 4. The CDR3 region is CASSWGQGTTGELFF. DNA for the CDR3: TGTGCCAGCAGTTGGGGACAGGGAACCACCGGGGAGCTGTTTTTT.

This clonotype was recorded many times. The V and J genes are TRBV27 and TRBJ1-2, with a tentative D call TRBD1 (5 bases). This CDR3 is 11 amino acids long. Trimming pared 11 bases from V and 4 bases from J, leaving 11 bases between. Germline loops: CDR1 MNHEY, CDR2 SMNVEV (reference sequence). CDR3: CAVRDFYGYTF. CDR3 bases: TGTGCCGTCCGGGACTTCTATGGCTACACCTTC.

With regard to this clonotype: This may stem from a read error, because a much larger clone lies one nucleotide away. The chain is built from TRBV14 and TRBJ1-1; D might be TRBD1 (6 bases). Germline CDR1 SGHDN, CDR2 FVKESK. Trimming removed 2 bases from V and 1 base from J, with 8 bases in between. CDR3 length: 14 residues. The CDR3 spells CASSQLQGNTEAFF. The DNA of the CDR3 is TGTGCCAGCAGCCAACTACAGGGGAACACTGAAGCTTTCTTT. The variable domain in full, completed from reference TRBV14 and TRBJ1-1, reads EAGVTQFPSHSVIEKGQTVTLRCDPISGHDNLYWYRRVMGKEIKFLLHFVKESKQDESGMPNNRFLAERTGGTYSTLKVQPAELEDSGVYFCASSQLQGNTEAFFGQGTRLTVV.

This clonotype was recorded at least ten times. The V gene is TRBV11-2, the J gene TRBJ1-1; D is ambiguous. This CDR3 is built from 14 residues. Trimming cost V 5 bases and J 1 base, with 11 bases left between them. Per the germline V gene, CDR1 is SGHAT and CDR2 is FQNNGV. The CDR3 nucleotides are TGTGCCAGCAGCCCGATTCAGAGGAACACTGAAGCTTTCTTT. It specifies CASSPIQRNTEAFF.

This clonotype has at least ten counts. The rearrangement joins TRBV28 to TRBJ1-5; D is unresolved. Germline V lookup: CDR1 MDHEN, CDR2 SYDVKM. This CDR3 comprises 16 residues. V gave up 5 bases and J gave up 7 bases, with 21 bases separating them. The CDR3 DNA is TGTGCCAGCAGTCTTGATCGGTTTGAATTGATCCAGCCCCAGCATTTT. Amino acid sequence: CASSLDRFELIQPQHF.

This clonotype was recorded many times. CDR3 protein: CASSDLGDQPQHF. CDR3 coding DNA: TGTGCCAGCAGTGATTTGGGGGATCAGCCCCAGCATTTT. This chain uses TRBV2 with TRBJ1-5, with D maybe TRBD1 (5 bases). The CDR3 has 13 amino acids. The V end was cut by 3 bases, the J end by 5 bases, with 8 bases between. Germline CDR1 reads SNHLY; CDR2 reads FYNNEI.

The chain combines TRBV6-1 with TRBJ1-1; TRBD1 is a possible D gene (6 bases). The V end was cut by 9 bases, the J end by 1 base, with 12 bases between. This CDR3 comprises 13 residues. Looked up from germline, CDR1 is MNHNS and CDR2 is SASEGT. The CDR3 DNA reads TGTGCCAGTAAACAGGGCCGGAACACTGAAGCTTTCTTT. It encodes CASKQGRNTEAFF.

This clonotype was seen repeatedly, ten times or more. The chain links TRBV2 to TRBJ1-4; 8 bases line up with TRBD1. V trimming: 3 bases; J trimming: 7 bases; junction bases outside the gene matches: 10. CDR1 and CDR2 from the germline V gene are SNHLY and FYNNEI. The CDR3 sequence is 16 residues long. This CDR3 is CASSDRGRPGGEKLFF. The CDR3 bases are TGTGCCAGCAGTGACAGGGGGCGACCAGGCGGTGAAAAACTGTTTTTT.

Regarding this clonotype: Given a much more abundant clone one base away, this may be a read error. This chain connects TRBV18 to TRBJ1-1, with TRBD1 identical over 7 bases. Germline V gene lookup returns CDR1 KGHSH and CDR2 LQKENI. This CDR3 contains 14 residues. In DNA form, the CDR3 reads TGTGCCTATGACAGGGCATGGGGTGACACTAAAGCTTTCTTT. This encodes CAYDRAWGDTKAFF.

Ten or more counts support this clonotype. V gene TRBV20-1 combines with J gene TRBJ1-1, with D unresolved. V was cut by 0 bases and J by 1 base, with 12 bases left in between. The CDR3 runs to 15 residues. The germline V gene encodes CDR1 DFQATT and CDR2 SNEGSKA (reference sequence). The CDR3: CSARDRWAGNTEAFF. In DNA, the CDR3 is TGCAGTGCTAGAGATAGGTGGGCAGGGAACACTGAAGCTTTCTTT.

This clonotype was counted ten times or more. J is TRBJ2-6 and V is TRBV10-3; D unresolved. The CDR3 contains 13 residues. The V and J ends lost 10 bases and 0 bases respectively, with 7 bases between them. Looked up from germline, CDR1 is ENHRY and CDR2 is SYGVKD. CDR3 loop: CATGISGANVLTF. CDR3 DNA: TGTGCCACCGGAATCTCTGGGGCCAACGTCCTGACTTTC.

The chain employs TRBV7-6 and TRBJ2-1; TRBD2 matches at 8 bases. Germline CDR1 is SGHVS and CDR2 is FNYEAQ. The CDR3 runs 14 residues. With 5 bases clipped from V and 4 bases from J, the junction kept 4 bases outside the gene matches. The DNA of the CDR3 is TGTGCCAGCAGCCCGACTAGCGCATACAATGAGCAGTTCTTC. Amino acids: CASSPTSAYNEQFF.

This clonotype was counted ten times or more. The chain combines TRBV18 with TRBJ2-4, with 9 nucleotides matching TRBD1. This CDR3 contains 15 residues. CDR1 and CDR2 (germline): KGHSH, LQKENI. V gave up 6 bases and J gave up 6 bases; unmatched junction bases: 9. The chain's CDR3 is CASSNRTGETNIQYF. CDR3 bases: TGTGCCAGCTCCAATAGGACAGGGGAGACAAACATTCAGTACTTC.

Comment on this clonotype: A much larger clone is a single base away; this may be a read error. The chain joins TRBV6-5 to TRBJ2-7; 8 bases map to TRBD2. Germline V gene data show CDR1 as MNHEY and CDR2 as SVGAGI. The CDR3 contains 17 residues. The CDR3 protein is CVSSYSASGTSVYEQYF. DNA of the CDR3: TGTGTCAGCAGTTACTCCGCCTCCGGGACTAGTGTCTACGAGCAGTACTTC.

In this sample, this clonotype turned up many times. This CDR3 is CASSPRTDTEAFF. CDR3 coding DNA: TGTGCCAGCAGCCCGAGGACAGACACTGAAGCTTTCTTT. This chain joins TRBV11-2 and TRBJ1-1, with a possible D match to TRBD1 (6 bases). Germline V gene lookup returns CDR1 SGHAT and CDR2 FQNNGV. CDR3 length equals 13 residues. The V end lost 5 bases, the J end lost 3 bases, and 10 bases lay between the germline ends.

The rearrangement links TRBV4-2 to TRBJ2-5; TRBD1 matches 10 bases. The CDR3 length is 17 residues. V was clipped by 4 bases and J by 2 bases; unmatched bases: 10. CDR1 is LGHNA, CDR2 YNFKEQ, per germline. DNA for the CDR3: TGTGCCAGCAGCCTTCAAACTCCGGGACAGGGGCAAGAGACCCAGTACTTC. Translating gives CASSLQTPGQGQETQYF.

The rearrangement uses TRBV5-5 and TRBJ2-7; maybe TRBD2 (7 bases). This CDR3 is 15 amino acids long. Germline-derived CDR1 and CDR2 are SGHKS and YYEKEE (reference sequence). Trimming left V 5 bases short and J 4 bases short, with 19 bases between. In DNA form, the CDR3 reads TGTGCCAGCAGGGGGGGGGCTAGCGGTAAATACGAGCAGTACTTC. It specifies CASRGGASGKYEQYF.

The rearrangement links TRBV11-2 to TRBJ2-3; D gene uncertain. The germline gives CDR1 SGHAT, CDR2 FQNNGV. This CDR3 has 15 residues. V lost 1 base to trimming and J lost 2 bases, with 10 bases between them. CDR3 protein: CASSLVVTNTDTQYF. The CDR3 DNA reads TGTGCCAGCAGCTTAGTTGTGACAAACACAGATACGCAGTATTTT.

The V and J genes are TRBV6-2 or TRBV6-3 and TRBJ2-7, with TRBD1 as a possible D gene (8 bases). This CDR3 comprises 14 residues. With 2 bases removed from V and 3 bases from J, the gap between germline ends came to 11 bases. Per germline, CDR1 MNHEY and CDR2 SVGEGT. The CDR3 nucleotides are TGTGCCAGCAGTTACCACAGGGGGGGCTACGAGCAGTACTTC. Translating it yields CASSYHRGGYEQYF.

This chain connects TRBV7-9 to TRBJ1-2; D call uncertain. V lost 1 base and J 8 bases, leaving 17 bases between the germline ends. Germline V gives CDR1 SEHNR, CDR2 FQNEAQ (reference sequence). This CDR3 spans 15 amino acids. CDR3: CASSLGGRKPGGYTF. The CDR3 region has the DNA TGTGCCAGCAGCTTAGGAGGACGGAAGCCTGGGGGCTACACCTTC.

The CDR3 sequence: CASRELDTQYF. CDR3 bases: TGTGCCAGCAGGGAGTTAGATACGCAGTATTTT. The chain uses TRBV6-1 and TRBJ2-3; D remains unclear. Trimming took off 6 bases at V and 5 bases at J, with 6 bases between the two ends. The CDR3 loop spans 11 amino acids. The V gene's germline CDR1 is MNHNS and CDR2 SASEGT.

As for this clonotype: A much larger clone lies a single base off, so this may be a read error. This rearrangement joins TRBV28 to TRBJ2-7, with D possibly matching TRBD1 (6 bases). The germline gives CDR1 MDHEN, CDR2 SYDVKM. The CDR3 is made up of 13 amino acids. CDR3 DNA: TGTGCCAGCAGTTTTGCAGGGGTCCACGAGCGGTACTTC. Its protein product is CASSFAGVHERYF.